This is a list of T cell receptor beta chains from one sample in a study of shared clonotypes between healthy human individuals. Generated by immunoSEQ multiplex PCR, the TCRdb table keeps only in-frame clones and is missing some. The table has roughly 2.2 million clones, roughly 90% seen once. Source material: naive CD4+ T cells from PBMCs. The receptor source for this set is a man aged 18 to 30 in good health. Some clones in this sample may be carry-over from other donors' samples. The CDR3 runs from the conserved cysteine through the conserved F or W. A D gene is named only where the DNA matches it firmly. Rows give clone size only sometimes, using once, few, many, or a class for an expanded clone.

size	D	J	V	DNA	CDR3
NA	NA	TRBJ2-7	TRBV6-1	TGTGCCAGCAGTACACAGGGCTACGAGCAGTACTTC	CASSTQGYEQYF
NA	NA	TRBJ2-5	TRBV5-1	TGCGCCAGCAGCTTGGGGCCCGCAGGAGAGACCCAGTACTTC	CASSLGPAGETQYF
NA	TRBD2	TRBJ2-3	TRBV5-4	TGTGCCAGCAGCTGGGGTACTAGCGGTACAGATACGCAGTATTTT	CASSWGTSGTDTQYF
NA	NA	TRBJ2-5	TRBV11-2	TGTGCCAGCAGGCCTTTCCGGGCAGCACAAGAGACCCAGTACTTC	CASRPFRAAQETQYF
NA	NA	TRBJ1-2	TRBV2	TGTGCCAGCAGTATAGCCTGGGGCGGACTCCCCTATGGCTACACCTTC	CASSIAWGGLPYGYTF
NA	TRBD1	TRBJ2-7	TRBV7-8	TGTGCCAGCTCCGGGACAGGGGGCGGCGAGCAGTACTTC	CASSGTGGGEQYF
NA	NA	TRBJ1-5	TRBV4-1	TGCGCCAGCAGCAGGGGTGGTGGAAATCAGCCCCAGCATTTT	CASSRGGGNQPQHF
NA	NA	TRBJ2-3	TRBV27	TGTGCCAGCAGCTACAGGGATAGAACAGATACGCAGTATTTT	CASSYRDRTDTQYF
few	NA	TRBJ1-1	TRBV5-4	TGTGCCAGCAGCTTGTGGGCGGCCACTGAAGCTTTCTTT	CASSLWAATEAFF
NA	NA	TRBJ1-5	TRBV5-1	TGCGCCAGCAGCTCCGGTCGGCTTGGGAGCAATCAGCCCCAGCATTTT	CASSSGRLGSNQPQHF
NA	TRBD2	TRBJ2-5	TRBV10-3	TGTGCCATCAGTGGGGGACTAGCGAGTCAAGAGACCCAGTACTTC	CAISGGLASQETQYF
NA	TRBD2	TRBJ2-1	TRBV7-3	TGTGCCAGCAGCTTGGGACTAGCGGGAGGGGAGCAGTTCTTC	CASSLGLAGGEQFF
once	NA	TRBJ2-7	TRBV7-6	TGTGCCAGCAGCTCCACCGTGGGGGGCGAGACCTACGAGCAGTACTTC	CASSSTVGGETYEQYF
NA	TRBD2	TRBJ2-7	TRBV11-2	TGTGCCAGCAGCAAGGGACTAGCGGGGTACGAGCAGTACTTC	CASSKGLAGYEQYF
NA	TRBD2	TRBJ2-7	TRBV6-5	TGTGCCAGCAGTTACGCGGGAGGGCCTTACGAGCAGTACTTC	CASSYAGGPYEQYF